Each of the 23 T cell receptor beta chains below was sequenced from the same sample in a study of cytomegalovirus exposure and HLA in healthy donors. Libraries were prepared by immunoSEQ multiplex PCR; TCRdb keeps only in-frame clonotypes and omits some of them. This sample yields about 200,000 clones, of which roughly 81% are seen a single time; around 1.3% belongs to the top ten. The sample comprised PBMCs. Receptors were obtained from a woman in her twenties or thirties in good health and CMV-seronegative.

This sequence joins TRBV4-1 and TRBJ2-3; possible D gene TRBD1, 6 bases. From germline, CDR1 is MGHRA and CDR2 YSYEKL. This CDR3 has 15 amino acids. Trimming removed 5 bases from V and 3 bases from J, with 15 bases in between. The CDR3 region is CASSVIGGRTDTQYF. The CDR3 DNA reads TGCGCCAGCAGCGTGATTGGGGGCCGAACAGATACGCAGTATTTT.

The chain uses TRBV5-4 and TRBJ2-4, with TRBD2 as a possible D gene (6 bases). With 1 base removed from V and 4 bases from J, the gap between germline ends came to 12 bases. In germline, CDR1 is SGHNT, CDR2 YYREEE (reference sequence). The CDR3 sequence is 15 residues long. The CDR3 loop reads CASSLFGGTKNIQYF. In DNA form, the CDR3 reads TGTGCCAGCAGCTTGTTTGGCGGGACGAAAAACATTCAGTACTTC.

CDR3 residues: CAWSAHRESYGYTF. CDR3 coding DNA: TGTGCCTGGAGTGCCCACAGGGAATCCTATGGCTACACCTTC. The gene calls are TRBV30 and TRBJ1-2, with a weak D call TRBD1 (6 bases). Germline-derived CDR1 and CDR2 are GTSNPN and SVGIG (reference sequence). Trimming removed 1 base from V and 4 bases from J, with 13 bases in between. CDR3 length: 14 residues.

V usage is TRBV29-1 and J usage is TRBJ1-3; D call uncertain. V was pared by 4 bases and J by 2 bases, with 9 bases between. This CDR3 comprises 13 residues. Looked up from germline, CDR1 is SQVTM and CDR2 is ANQGSEA. The CDR3 DNA reads as TGCAGCGTTGGTCGGGAAGCTGGAAACACCATATATTTT. Translating it yields CSVGREAGNTIYF.

A few counts support this clone. The V call is TRBV28, the J call TRBJ1-1; D unresolved. CDR1 and CDR2 (germline): MDHEN, SYDVKM. The CDR3 loop spans 11 amino acids. V was trimmed by 6 bases and J by 7 bases, leaving 9 bases between them. CDR3 residues: CASRTGVEAFF. The CDR3 DNA reads as TGTGCCAGCAGAACCGGTGTTGAAGCTTTCTTT.

The chain is built from TRBV6-5 and TRBJ1-5; 7 bases are a match to TRBD1. Germline CDR1 reads MNHEY; CDR2 reads SVGAGI. The CDR3 loop spans 12 amino acids. V dropped 6 bases and J dropped 6; count of bases not matched to a gene: 2. The CDR3, as DNA: TGTGCCAGCAGAAGACAGGGTCAGCCCCAGCATTTT. It specifies CASRRQGQPQHF.

The V call is TRBV9, the J call TRBJ2-3, with 7 bases identical to TRBD2. V lost 4 bases to trimming and J lost 0 bases; unmatched junction nucleotides: 5. Germline values: CDR1 SGDLS, CDR2 YYNGEE. The CDR3 has 15 amino acids. For the CDR3, the DNA is TGTGCCAGCAGCTTAGCGGGTACTAGCACAGATACGCAGTATTTT. This sequence encodes CASSLAGTSTDTQYF.

The chain carries TRBV30 and TRBJ1-1; the D is unclear. Germline V lookup: CDR1 GTSNPN, CDR2 SVGIG (reference sequence). The CDR3 length is 13 residues. The V and J ends lost 0 bases and 1 base respectively, with 6 bases between them. Written as DNA, the CDR3 is TGTGCCTGGAGTGTTGAGGGGAACACTGAAGCTTTCTTT. Its translation is CAWSVEGNTEAFF.

This chain uses TRBV28 with TRBJ2-5; D remains ambiguous. This CDR3 comprises 12 residues. V shed 7 bases and J shed 1 base, with 7 bases lying between them. Germline V gives CDR1 MDHEN, CDR2 SYDVKM. The CDR3 loop reads CASNDIQETQYF. DNA of the CDR3: TGTGCCAGCAACGACATCCAAGAGACCCAGTACTTC.

The rearrangement links TRBV4-2 to TRBJ2-1, with unresolved D. V lost 0 bases, J lost 3 bases, and 18 bases lay in between. The CDR3 has 18 amino acids. Germline-derived CDR1 and CDR2 are LGHNA and YNFKEQ. The CDR3 DNA is TGTGCCAGCAGCCAAGACGCCACTCTCTCCATTTACTACAATGAGCAGTTCTTC. It specifies CASSQDATLSIYYNEQFF.

The chain joins TRBV20-1 to TRBJ2-7, with TRBD1 identical over 11 bases. V shed 6 bases, J shed 5 bases, and the junction held 0 bases outside the gene matches. The length of the CDR3 is 11 residues. Germline-derived CDR1 and CDR2 are DFQATT and SNEGSKA (reference sequence). The DNA for the CDR3 is TGCAGTGCGGGACAGGGGGACGAGCAGTACTTC. It yields the protein CSAGQGDEQYF.

The chain recombines TRBV4-1 with TRBJ1-2, with TRBD1 as a possible D gene (5 bases). The CDR3 covers 15 residues. Germline CDR1 and CDR2: MGHRA and YSYEKL. V dropped 1 base and J dropped 8 bases, with 17 bases sitting between them. The CDR3 loop is CASSQAKGWVRGYTF. The CDR3 DNA reads TGCGCCAGCAGCCAAGCGAAGGGGTGGGTGAGGGGCTACACCTTC.

The chain carries TRBV5-1 and TRBJ1-2; TRBD1 is a possible D gene (6 bases). V shed 3 bases and J shed 5 bases, with 14 bases lying between them. The germline V gene has CDR1 SGHRS and CDR2 YFSETQ. This CDR3 is 14 amino acids long. The CDR3: CASSSPGTQYGYTF. CDR3 nucleotides: TGCGCCAGCAGCTCCCCCGGGACACAGTATGGCTACACCTTC. The full variable domain, with the rest looked up from reference TRBV5-1 and TRBJ1-2, is KAGVTQTPRYLIKTRGQQVTLSCSPISGHRSVSWYQQTPGQGLQFLFEYFSETQRNKGNFPGRFSGRQFSNSRSEMNVSTLELGDSALYLCASSSPGTQYGYTFGSGTRLTVV.

This chain uses TRBV2 with TRBJ2-5; TRBD1 matches at 9 bases. CDR1 is SNHLY, CDR2 FYNNEI, per germline. This CDR3 spans 14 amino acids. With V trimmed by 7 bases and J by 5 bases, 8 bases remained unmatched. CDR3 DNA: TGTGCCAGCACACAGGGGGCGTTGGAGGAGACCCAGTACTTC. Translated: CASTQGALEETQYF.

The chain combines TRBV11-2 with TRBJ1-2; 12 nucleotides align to TRBD1. Germline CDR1 is SGHAT and CDR2 is FQNNGV. Trimming removed 5 bases from V and 6 bases from J; junction bases left unmatched: 10. The CDR3 consists of 16 residues. Here the CDR3 DNA reads TGTGCCAGCAGCCTCCGGGACAGGGGGCCCTTCGATGGCTACACCTTC. It yields the protein CASSLRDRGPFDGYTF.

The chain carries TRBV5-1 and TRBJ1-2; the D is unclear. Between the trimmed V and J ends, which lost 3 bases and 8 bases, there was a span of 17 bases. Germline V gene data show CDR1 as SGHRS and CDR2 as YFSETQ. This CDR3 is built from 14 residues. CDR3 residues: CASSSAVLASGYTF. CDR3 sequence (DNA): TGCGCCAGCAGCTCTGCCGTCCTAGCATCGGGCTACACCTTC.

The J gene is TRBJ2-5, the V gene TRBV13, with unresolved D. Looked up from germline, CDR1 is PRHDT and CDR2 is FYEKMQ (reference sequence). The CDR3 is 12 amino acids. Trimming stripped 3 bases from V and 2 bases from J, with 4 bases between. For the CDR3, the DNA is TGTGCCAGCAGCTTGCGTCAAGAGACCCAGTACTTC. Its translation: CASSLRQETQYF. Complete variable domain (other parts from reference TRBV13 and TRBJ2-5): AAGVIQSPRHLIKEKRETATLKCYPIPRHDTVYWYQQGPGQDPQFLISFYEKMQSDKGSIPDRFSAQQFSDYHSELNMSSLELGDSALYFCASSLRQETQYFGPGTRLLVL.

The V and J genes are TRBV19 and TRBJ2-7, with no clear D. This CDR3 is built from 13 residues. Trimming pared 6 bases from V and 3 bases from J, leaving 12 bases between. Germline CDR1 and CDR2: LNHDA and SQIVND (reference sequence). The chain's CDR3 is CASSRTENYEQYF. As DNA, the CDR3 is TGTGCCAGTAGCCGAACAGAAAACTACGAGCAGTACTTC.

The chain has TRBV19 and TRBJ1-1, with 7 positions matching TRBD1. CDR1 is LNHDA and CDR2 is SQIVND in the germline V gene (reference sequence). The CDR3 length is 15 residues. The V and J ends lost 8 bases and 6 bases, in that order; junction bases with no gene match: 15. This CDR3 reads CASRRGSVGNAEAFF. The CDR3 nucleotides read TGTGCCAGTCGCAGGGGGAGTGTCGGCAACGCTGAAGCTTTCTTT.

The chain couples TRBV2 to TRBJ1-4; 7 bases agree with TRBD1. Losses at the gene ends were 4 bases for V and 7 bases for J; bases not matched to a gene: 3. This CDR3 contains 13 residues. The V gene's germline CDR1 is SNHLY and CDR2 FYNNEI. CDR3 residues: CASSVQGIEKLFF. The CDR3 DNA reads as TGTGCCAGCAGTGTACAGGGGATTGAAAAACTGTTTTTT.

The V gene is TRBV4-2, the J gene TRBJ2-3, with a tentative D call TRBD2 (5 bases). The germline gives CDR1 LGHNA, CDR2 YNFKEQ. This CDR3 comprises 15 residues. V lost 0 bases, J lost 0 bases, and 7 bases lay in between. CDR3: CASSQDGGSTDTQYF. The CDR3 bases are TGTGCCAGCAGCCAAGACGGCGGGAGCACAGATACGCAGTATTTT.

The chain joins TRBV25-1 to TRBJ2-3, with a tentative D call TRBD2 (6 bases). Trimming removed 3 bases at V and 3 bases at J, with 13 bases between. This CDR3 is 15 amino acids long. The germline V gene has CDR1 MGHDK and CDR2 SYGVNS. CDR3 in amino acids: CASSDHAGRTDTQYF. The DNA of the CDR3 is TGTGCCAGCAGTGATCATGCCGGGAGAACAGATACGCAGTATTTT.

The J gene is TRBJ2-7, the V gene TRBV27; D is perhaps TRBD1 (6 bases). The CDR3 runs to 15 residues. V lost 0 bases and J 4 bases, leaving 13 bases between the germline ends. Germline-derived CDR1 and CDR2 are MNHEY and SMNVEV (reference sequence). CDR3 sequence (DNA): TGTGCCAGCAGTTTATCGCAGACAGGCGAGTACGAGCAGTACTTC. Its protein is CASSLSQTGEYEQYF.